The 27 T cell receptor beta chains below come from one sample, sequenced in a study of blood T cell repertoires in COVID-19. Measured with immunoSEQ multiplex PCR; TCRdb has only the in-frame clones, and not every one. The sample includes some 250,000 clones, around 88% of them seen just once. The sequencing sample was made of peripheral blood. These receptors came from a man aged 25-45 years with active or convalescent COVID-19.

The chain carries TRBV4-1 and TRBJ2-7, with 10 bases fitting TRBD1. After removal of 4 bases from V and 0 bases from J, the junction contained 9 bases not matched to a gene. Germline V CDR1 and CDR2: MGHRA, YSYEKL. The CDR3 has 17 amino acids. DNA of the CDR3: TGCGCCAGCAGCCGCGACACCGGGACAGGGGTCTCCTACGAGCAGTACTTC. This codes for CASSRDTGTGVSYEQYF.

V is TRBV11-2 and J is TRBJ1-1, with 10 bases fitting TRBD1. Germline assignment: CDR1 SGHAT and CDR2 FQNNGV. J gave up 7 bases and V 3 bases, and 8 bases lay outside the gene matches. This CDR3 has 15 amino acids. The CDR3 is CASSFRETGGGEAFF. CDR3 DNA: TGTGCCAGCAGCTTTAGGGAGACAGGGGGCGGTGAAGCTTTCTTT. The entire variable domain, with the rest obtained from reference TRBV11-2 and TRBJ1-1, is as follows: EAGVAQSPRYKIIEKRQSVAFWCNPISGHATLYWYQQILGQGPKLLIQFQNNGVVDDSQLPKDRFSAERLKGVDSTLKIQPAKLEDSAVYLCASSFRETGGGEAFFGQGTRLTVV.

The genes are TRBV7-9 and TRBJ2-1; D possibly corresponds to TRBD2 (6 bases). The V end was cut by 3 bases, the J end by 8 bases, with 14 bases between. The CDR3 runs to 14 residues. Germline CDR1 SEHNR, CDR2 FQNEAQ (reference sequence). CDR3 nucleotides: TGTGCCAGCAGCTTTTTTGAATCGGGGGATGAGCAGTTCTTC. Translated: CASSFFESGDEQFF.

The chain carries TRBV6-5 and TRBJ1-3, with D unresolved. Trimming cost V 10 bases and J 7 bases, with 11 bases left between them. Per the germline V gene, CDR1 is MNHEY and CDR2 is SVGAGI. This CDR3 has 11 amino acids. CDR3 coding DNA: TGTGCCACCTACATGCGGAACACCATATATTTT. Translation gives CATYMRNTIYF.

This chain uses TRBV5-1 with TRBJ1-6; no definite D call. The CDR3 has 16 amino acids. V shed 3 bases and J shed 10 bases, with 20 bases lying between them. Germline lookup yields CDR1 SGHRS and CDR2 YFSETQ. The CDR3 bases are TGCGCCAGCAGCTGGCGGTCCTCAGGACTCCTCTCACCCCTCCACTTT. Its protein product is CASSWRSSGLLSPLHF.

The DNA for the CDR3 is TGTGCCAGCAGCCGCCGGGATGCAGGCAGGGGCTACACCTTC. It is translated as CASSRRDAGRGYTF. The V call is TRBV7-2, the J call TRBJ1-2; no reliable D call. The germline gives CDR1 SGHTA, CDR2 FQGNSA. Trimming removed 5 bases at V and 8 bases at J, with 18 bases between. This CDR3 is built from 14 residues.

The chain joins TRBV11-3 to TRBJ2-1; 9 nucleotides align to TRBD2. The CDR3 is made up of 16 amino acids. CDR1 SGHNT and CDR2 YENEEA come from the germline V gene. J gave up 7 bases and V 2 bases, and 9 bases lay outside the gene matches. This CDR3 is CASSLYSSGESNEQFF. The DNA for the CDR3 is TGTGCCAGCAGCTTATACTCTAGCGGGGAATCAAATGAGCAGTTCTTC.

This chain connects TRBV18 to TRBJ1-1; D ambiguous. This CDR3 has 14 residues. Per the germline V gene, CDR1 is KGHSH and CDR2 is LQKENI. Deletions cut 6 bases from V and 1 base from J, with 12 bases between. This CDR3 is CASSPERANTEAFF. The DNA of the CDR3 is TGTGCCAGCTCTCCGGAGCGAGCGAACACTGAAGCTTTCTTT.

The CDR3 sequence is CASSPPLWAGGTWEQYF. As DNA, the CDR3 is TGTGCCAGCAGCCCCCCGCTGTGGGCAGGGGGCACTTGGGAGCAGTACTTC. This chain joins TRBV11-2 and TRBJ2-7; 8 bases map to TRBD1. The CDR3 is 17 amino acids. CDR1 SGHAT and CDR2 FQNNGV come from the germline V gene. V lost 5 bases, J lost 7 bases, and 19 bases stayed unmatched.

The gene calls are TRBV19 and TRBJ2-7, with 8 bases fitting TRBD1. The germline CDR1 and CDR2 sequences are LNHDA and SQIVND (reference sequence). The V and J ends lost 3 bases and 2 bases, in that order; junction bases with no gene match: 12. The length of the CDR3 is 17 residues. The CDR3 here is CASSISARVQGAYEQYF. The CDR3 coding sequence is TGTGCCAGTAGTATCTCTGCTCGGGTACAGGGGGCCTACGAGCAGTACTTC.

This clone appeared a single time. V usage is TRBV19 and J usage is TRBJ1-5; D might be TRBD1 (6 bases). Trimming removed 4 bases at V and 4 bases at J, with 11 bases between. The CDR3 totals 14 residues. In germline, CDR1 is LNHDA, CDR2 SQIVND (reference sequence). CDR3 DNA sequence: TGTGCCAGTAGTAAGGGCCAGGGGAATCAGCCCCAGCATTTT. Encoded protein: CASSKGQGNQPQHF.

The V and J genes are TRBV9 and TRBJ1-2, with TRBD1 as a possible D gene (6 bases). Trimming removed 3 bases from V and 2 bases from J, with 14 bases in between. This CDR3 spans 15 amino acids. From germline, CDR1 is SGDLS and CDR2 YYNGEE. As DNA, the CDR3 is TGTGCCAGCAGCGAAACAGGGAGTTCGAACTATGGCTACACCTTC. This gives the protein CASSETGSSNYGYTF.

CDR3 in amino acids: CASSGPGNPMNEKLFF. For the CDR3, the DNA is TGTGCCAGCAGTGGACCGGGTAACCCAATGAATGAAAAACTGTTTTTT. The chain recombines TRBV2 with TRBJ1-4; D is undetermined. The CDR3 runs 16 residues. Germline V gene lookup returns CDR1 SNHLY and CDR2 FYNNEI. Trimming pared 4 bases from V and 5 bases from J, leaving 17 bases between.

The gene calls are TRBV7-8 and TRBJ1-1; TRBD1 matches at 10 bases. The CDR3 loop spans 16 amino acids. The germline CDR1 and CDR2 sequences are SGHVS and FQNEAQ. J lost 4 bases, V lost 5 bases, and 10 bases had no gene match. The CDR3 nucleotides are TGTGCCAGCAGCCCGTCCTCCGGGACAGGGGCCACTGAAGCTTTCTTT. Translating gives CASSPSSGTGATEAFF.

The genes are TRBV5-1 and TRBJ1-2, with TRBD1 matching 7 bases. The V gene's germline CDR1 is SGHRS and CDR2 YFSETQ. This CDR3 has 11 amino acids. V trimming: 3 bases; J trimming: 11 bases; junction bases outside the gene matches: 4. In DNA form, the CDR3 reads TGCGCCAGCAGCTACACAGGGGTGTACACCTTC. This encodes CASSYTGVYTF.

This chain uses TRBV5-1 with TRBJ1-1, with a tentative D call TRBD1 (6 bases). This CDR3 spans 13 amino acids. V was pared by 7 bases and J by 10 bases, with 20 bases between. The germline V gene has CDR1 SGHRS and CDR2 YFSETQ. In DNA form, the CDR3 reads TGCGCCAGCCAGGACCAGGGGAGTTTTGTAGCTTTCTTT. This encodes CASQDQGSFVAFF.

The rearrangement links TRBV5-1 to TRBJ1-3, with D unresolved. Trimming shortened V by 7 bases and J by 0 bases, and 11 bases separated the two germline ends. The length of the CDR3 is 14 residues. Germline CDR1 and CDR2: SGHRS and YFSETQ. CDR3 sequence (DNA): TGCGCCAGCGCCCCCCTAGTCTCTGGAAACACCATATATTTT. Translated: CASAPLVSGNTIYF. Variable domain in full (rest from reference TRBV5-1 and TRBJ1-3): KAGVTQTPRYLIKTRGQQVTLSCSPISGHRSVSWYQQTPGQGLQFLFEYFSETQRNKGNFPGRFSGRQFSNSRSEMNVSTLELGDSALYLCASAPLVSGNTIYFGEGSWLTVV.

This sequence joins TRBV10-3 and TRBJ2-2, with TRBD2 as a possible D gene (6 bases). CDR1 is ENHRY and CDR2 is SYGVKD in the germline V gene. The CDR3 has 14 residues. Trimming pared 4 bases from V and 7 bases from J, leaving 13 bases between. The CDR3 DNA follows: TGTGCCATCAGTGCGGCGGGGTCGAACGGGGAGCTGTTTTTT. Its translation: CAISAAGSNGELFF.

The rearrangement joins TRBV2 to TRBJ2-2; TRBD2 aligns across 9 bases. Germline-derived CDR1 and CDR2 are SNHLY and FYNNEI. CDR3 length: 17 amino acids. The junction had 11 bases not matched to a gene; V was cut back by 5 bases and J by 4 bases. Here the CDR3 reads CASSHSTVTSGTGELFF. The CDR3 DNA reads as TGTGCCAGCAGTCATTCGACTGTGACTAGCGGCACCGGGGAGCTGTTTTTT.

This clone came up once. The chain carries TRBV5-8 and TRBJ1-6, with TRBD1 identical over 9 bases. The germline V gene encodes CDR1 SGHTS and CDR2 YDEGEE. The CDR3 length is 17 residues. J was trimmed by 9 bases and V by 4 bases; bases with no gene match: 14. The CDR3 reads CASSHPGTGISGSPLHF. CDR3 bases: TGTGCCAGCAGCCATCCCGGGACAGGGATCAGCGGTTCACCCCTCCACTTT. The full variable domain, in which reference TRBV5-8 and TRBJ1-6 provide the parts outside the CDR3, is EAGVTQSPTHLIKTRGQQATLRCSPISGHTSVYWYQQALGLGLQFLLWYDEGEERNRGNFPPRFSGRQFPNYSSELNVNALELEDSALYLCASSHPGTGISGSPLHFGNGTRLTVT.

The V call is TRBV2, the J call TRBJ2-2; the D gene is possibly TRBD1 (6 bases). V dropped 7 bases and J dropped 4 bases, with 13 bases sitting between them. Germline V gives CDR1 SNHLY, CDR2 FYNNEI. The CDR3 length is 14 residues. In nucleotides, the CDR3 is TGTGCCAGCAAGTTCGGACAGAGCACCGGGGAGCTGTTTTTT. This codes for CASKFGQSTGELFF.

The chain uses TRBV6-2 or TRBV6-3 and TRBJ1-1; D gene uncertain. Germline assignment: CDR1 MNHEY and CDR2 SVGEGT. This CDR3 is 12 amino acids long. V lost 3 bases and J lost 6, with 8 bases in between. The CDR3 loop reads CASSYYLAEAFF. Here the CDR3 DNA reads TGTGCCAGCAGTTATTATCTCGCTGAAGCTTTCTTT.

The table lists this clone with a count of one. The chain couples TRBV18 to TRBJ1-2, with D possibly TRBD1 on 6 matching bases. This CDR3 spans 13 amino acids. Germline-derived CDR1 and CDR2 are KGHSH and LQKENI. Trimming removed 1 base from V and 6 bases from J, with 9 bases in between. The CDR3 is CASSPQDSNGYTF. CDR3 in DNA: TGTGCCAGCTCACCACAGGACAGCAATGGCTACACCTTC.

The rearrangement links TRBV5-4 to TRBJ2-1; D is possibly TRBD2 (7 bases). The CDR3 runs 15 residues. V was cut by 2 bases and J by 4 bases, with 13 bases left in between. Germline assignment: CDR1 SGHNT and CDR2 YYREEE (reference sequence). The CDR3 bases are TGTGCCAGCAGCTTAGGGGGGGGGCATTACAATGAGCAGTTCTTC. Translated, it gives CASSLGGGHYNEQFF.

This clone was observed a single time. The V gene is TRBV30, the J gene TRBJ2-2; tentatively, D is TRBD2 (7 bases). V was clipped by 4 bases and J by 7 bases, with 10 bases between them. Looked up from germline, CDR1 is GTSNPN and CDR2 is SVGIG (reference sequence). There are 12 residues in the CDR3. This chain's CDR3 is CAWTGGVGELFF. The CDR3 nucleotides are TGTGCCTGGACGGGGGGCGTCGGGGAGCTGTTTTTT.

This clone was detected only once. The chain carries TRBV7-9 and TRBJ2-7; D is possibly TRBD1 (6 bases). From germline, CDR1 is SEHNR and CDR2 FQNEAQ (reference sequence). V was cut by 4 bases and J by 0 bases, with 10 bases left in between. The CDR3 sequence is 14 residues long. The chain's CDR3 is CASSSRDNSYEQYF. CDR3 DNA sequence: TGTGCCAGCAGCTCCCGGGACAACTCCTACGAGCAGTACTTC. Complete variable domain (other parts from reference TRBV7-9 and TRBJ2-7): DTGVSQNPRHKITKRGQNVTFRCDPISEHNRLYWYRQTLGQGPEFLTYFQNEAQLEKSRLLSDRFSAERPKGSFSTLEIQRTEQGDSAMYLCASSSRDNSYEQYFGPGTRLTVT.

This clone occurred a few times. CDR3 in amino acids: CATSRGLDSTNTEAFF. CDR3 DNA sequence: TGTGCCACCAGCAGAGGATTGGACAGTACGAACACTGAAGCTTTCTTT. The chain has TRBV15 and TRBJ1-1; a weak D match, TRBD1 (6 bases). Germline loops: CDR1 LNHNV, CDR2 YYDKDF (reference sequence). There are 16 residues in the CDR3. V was cut by 1 base and J by 1 base, with 13 bases left in between.